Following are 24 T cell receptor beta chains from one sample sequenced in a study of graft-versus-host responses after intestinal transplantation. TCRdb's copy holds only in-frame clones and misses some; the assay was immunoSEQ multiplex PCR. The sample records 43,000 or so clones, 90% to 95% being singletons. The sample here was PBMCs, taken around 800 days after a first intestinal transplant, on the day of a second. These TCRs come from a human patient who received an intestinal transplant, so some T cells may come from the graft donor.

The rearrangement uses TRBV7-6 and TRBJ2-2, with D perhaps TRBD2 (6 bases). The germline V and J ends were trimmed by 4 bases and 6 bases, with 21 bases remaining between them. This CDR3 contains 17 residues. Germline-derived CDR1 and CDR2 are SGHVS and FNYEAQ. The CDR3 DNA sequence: TGTGCCAGCAGCTCCTGGCGTAGCGGAACTAATCCCGGGGAGCTGTTTTTT. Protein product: CASSSWRSGTNPGELFF. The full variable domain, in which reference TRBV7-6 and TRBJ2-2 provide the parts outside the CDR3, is GAGVSQSPRYKVTKRGQDVALRCDPISGHVSLYWYRQALGQGPEFLTYFNYEAQQDKSGLPNDRFSAERPEGSISTLTIQRTEQRDSAMYRCASSSWRSGTNPGELFFGEGSRLTVL.

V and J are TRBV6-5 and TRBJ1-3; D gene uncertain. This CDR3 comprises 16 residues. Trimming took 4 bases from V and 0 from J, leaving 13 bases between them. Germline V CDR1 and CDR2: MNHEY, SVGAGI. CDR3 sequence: CASSSRGSLSGNTIYF. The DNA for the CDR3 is TGTGCCAGCAGTTCCCGGGGATCTCTCTCTGGAAACACCATATATTTT.

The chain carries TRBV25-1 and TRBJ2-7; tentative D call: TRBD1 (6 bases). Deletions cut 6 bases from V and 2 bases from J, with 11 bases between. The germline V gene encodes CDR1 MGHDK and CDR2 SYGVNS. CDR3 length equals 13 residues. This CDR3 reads CASRGDTPYEQYF. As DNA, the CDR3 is TGTGCCAGCAGGGGGGACACACCCTACGAGCAGTACTTC.

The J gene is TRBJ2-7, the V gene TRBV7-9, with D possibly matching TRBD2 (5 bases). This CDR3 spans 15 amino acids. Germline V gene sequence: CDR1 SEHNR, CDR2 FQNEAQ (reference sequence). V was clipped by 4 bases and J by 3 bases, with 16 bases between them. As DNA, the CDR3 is TGTGCCAGCAGCTCCCTTGAGGGTACCAGCTACGAGCAGTACTTC. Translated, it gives CASSSLEGTSYEQYF. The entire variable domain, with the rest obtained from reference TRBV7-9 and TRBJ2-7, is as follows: DTGVSQNPRHKITKRGQNVTFRCDPISEHNRLYWYRQTLGQGPEFLTYFQNEAQLEKSRLLSDRFSAERPKGSFSTLEIQRTEQGDSAMYLCASSSLEGTSYEQYFGPGTRLTVT.

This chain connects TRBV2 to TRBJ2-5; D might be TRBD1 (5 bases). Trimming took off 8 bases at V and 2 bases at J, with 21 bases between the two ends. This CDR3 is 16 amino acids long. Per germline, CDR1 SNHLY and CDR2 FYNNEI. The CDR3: CASSHGWTLTQETQYF. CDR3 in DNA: TGTGCCAGCTCCCATGGCTGGACACTTACTCAAGAGACCCAGTACTTC.

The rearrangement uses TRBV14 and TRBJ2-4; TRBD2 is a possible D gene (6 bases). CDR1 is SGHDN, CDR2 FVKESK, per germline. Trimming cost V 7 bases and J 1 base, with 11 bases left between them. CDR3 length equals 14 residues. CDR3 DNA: TGTGCCAGCACCCCGGCGGGGGCCAAAAACATTCAGTACTTC. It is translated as CASTPAGAKNIQYF.

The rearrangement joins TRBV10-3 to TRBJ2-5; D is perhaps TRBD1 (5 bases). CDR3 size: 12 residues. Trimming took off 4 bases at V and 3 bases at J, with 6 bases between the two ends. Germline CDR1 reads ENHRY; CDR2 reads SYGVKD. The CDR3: CAISAGKETQYF. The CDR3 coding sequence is TGTGCCATCAGTGCAGGGAAAGAGACCCAGTACTTC.

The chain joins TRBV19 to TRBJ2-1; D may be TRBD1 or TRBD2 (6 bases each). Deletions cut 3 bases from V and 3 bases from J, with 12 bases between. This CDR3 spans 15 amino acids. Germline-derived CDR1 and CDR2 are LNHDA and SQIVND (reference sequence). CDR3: CASSMEGESYNEQFF. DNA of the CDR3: TGTGCCAGTAGTATGGAGGGGGAAAGCTACAATGAGCAGTTCTTC. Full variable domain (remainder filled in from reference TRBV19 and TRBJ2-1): DGGITQSPKYLFRKEGQNVTLSCEQNLNHDAMYWYRQDPGQGLRLIYYSQIVNDFQKGDIAEGYSVSREKKESFPLTVTSAQKNPTAFYLCASSMEGESYNEQFFGPGTRLTVL.

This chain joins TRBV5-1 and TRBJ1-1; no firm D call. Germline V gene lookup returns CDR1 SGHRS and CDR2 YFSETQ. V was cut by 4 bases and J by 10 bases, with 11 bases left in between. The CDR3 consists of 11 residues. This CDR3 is CASSGVRGAFF. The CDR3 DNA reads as TGCGCCAGCAGCGGAGTAAGAGGAGCTTTCTTT.

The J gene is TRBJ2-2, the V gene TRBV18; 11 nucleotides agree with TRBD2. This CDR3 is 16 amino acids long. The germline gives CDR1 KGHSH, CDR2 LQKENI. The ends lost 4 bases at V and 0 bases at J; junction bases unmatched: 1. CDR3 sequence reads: CASSQLAGANTGELFF. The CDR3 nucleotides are TGTGCCAGCTCACAACTAGCGGGAGCGAACACCGGGGAGCTGTTTTTT.

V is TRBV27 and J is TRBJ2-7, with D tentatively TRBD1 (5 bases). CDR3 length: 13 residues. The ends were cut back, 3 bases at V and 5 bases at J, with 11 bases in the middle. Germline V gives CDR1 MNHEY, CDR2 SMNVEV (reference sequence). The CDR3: CASSFQGGHEQYF. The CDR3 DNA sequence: TGTGCCAGCAGTTTCCAGGGTGGCCACGAGCAGTACTTC.

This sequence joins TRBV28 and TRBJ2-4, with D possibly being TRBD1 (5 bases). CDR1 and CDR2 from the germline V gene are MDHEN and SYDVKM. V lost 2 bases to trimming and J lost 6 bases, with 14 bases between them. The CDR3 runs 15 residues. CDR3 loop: CASSLVGSQGNIQYF. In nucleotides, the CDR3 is TGTGCCAGCAGTTTAGTAGGATCCCAGGGAAACATTCAGTACTTC.

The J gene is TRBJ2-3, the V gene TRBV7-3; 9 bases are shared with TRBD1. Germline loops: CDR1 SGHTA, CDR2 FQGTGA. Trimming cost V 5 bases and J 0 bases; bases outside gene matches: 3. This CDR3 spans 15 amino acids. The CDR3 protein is CASSPGTGSTDTQYF. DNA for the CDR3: TGTGCCAGCAGCCCCGGGACAGGGAGCACAGATACGCAGTATTTT.

The DNA for the CDR3 is TGCAGCGTTGGGGCCTTTGGTTCGATGGAGCAGTTCTTC. This codes for CSVGAFGSMEQFF. This chain connects TRBV29-1 to TRBJ2-1; D is uncertain. This CDR3 region has 13 residues. Germline CDR1 SQVTM, CDR2 ANQGSEA. V gave up 4 bases and J gave up 10 bases, with 17 bases separating them.

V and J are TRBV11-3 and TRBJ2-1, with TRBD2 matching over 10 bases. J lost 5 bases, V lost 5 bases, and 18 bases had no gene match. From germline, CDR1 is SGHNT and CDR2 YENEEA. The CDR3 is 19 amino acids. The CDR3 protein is CASSPHPPNTLAGDNEQFF. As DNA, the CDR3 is TGTGCCAGCAGCCCACACCCCCCCAATACCCTAGCGGGAGACAATGAGCAGTTCTTC. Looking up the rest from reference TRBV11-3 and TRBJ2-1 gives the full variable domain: EAGVVQSPRYKIIEKKQPVAFWCNPISGHNTLYWYLQNLGQGPELLIRYENEEAVDDSQLPKDRFSAERLKGVDSTLKIQPAELGDSAVYLCASSPHPPNTLAGDNEQFFGPGTRLTVL.

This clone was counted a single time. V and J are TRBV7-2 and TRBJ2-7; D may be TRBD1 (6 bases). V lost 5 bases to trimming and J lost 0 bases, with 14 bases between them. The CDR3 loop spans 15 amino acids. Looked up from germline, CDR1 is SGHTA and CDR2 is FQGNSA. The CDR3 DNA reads TGTGCCAGCAGCCCCGGCAGGGGCCGCTCCTACGAGCAGTACTTC. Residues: CASSPGRGRSYEQYF.

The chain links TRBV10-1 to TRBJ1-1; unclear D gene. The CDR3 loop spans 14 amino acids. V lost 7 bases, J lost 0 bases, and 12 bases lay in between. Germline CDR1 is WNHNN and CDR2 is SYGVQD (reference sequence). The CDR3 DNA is TGCGCCAGCACCAAACTTGGCATGAACACTGAAGCTTTCTTT. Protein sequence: CASTKLGMNTEAFF.

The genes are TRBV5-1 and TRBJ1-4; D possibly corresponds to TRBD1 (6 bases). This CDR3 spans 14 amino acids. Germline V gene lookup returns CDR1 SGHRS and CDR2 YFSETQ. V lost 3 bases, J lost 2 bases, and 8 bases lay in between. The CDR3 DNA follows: TGCGCCAGCAGCTATCAGGGGACTAATGAAAAACTGTTTTTT. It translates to CASSYQGTNEKLFF.

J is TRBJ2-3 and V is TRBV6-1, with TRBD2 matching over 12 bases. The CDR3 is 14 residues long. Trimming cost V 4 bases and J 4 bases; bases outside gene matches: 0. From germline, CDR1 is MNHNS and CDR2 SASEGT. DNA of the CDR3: TGTGCCAGCAGTGGACTAGCGGGAGCAGATACGCAGTATTTT. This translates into CASSGLAGADTQYF.

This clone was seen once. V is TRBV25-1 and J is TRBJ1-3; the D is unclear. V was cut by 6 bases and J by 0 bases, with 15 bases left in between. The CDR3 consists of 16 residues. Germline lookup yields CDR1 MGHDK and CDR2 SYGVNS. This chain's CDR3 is CASRGKGSGSGNTIYF. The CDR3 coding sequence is TGTGCCAGCAGAGGAAAAGGGAGCGGCTCTGGAAACACCATATATTTT. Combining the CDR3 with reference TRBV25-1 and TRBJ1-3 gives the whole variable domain EADIYQTPRYLVIGTGKKITLECSQTMGHDKMYWYQQDPGMELHLIHYSYGVNSTEKGDLSSESTVSRIRTEHFPLTLESARPSHTSQYLCASRGKGSGSGNTIYFGEGSWLTVV.

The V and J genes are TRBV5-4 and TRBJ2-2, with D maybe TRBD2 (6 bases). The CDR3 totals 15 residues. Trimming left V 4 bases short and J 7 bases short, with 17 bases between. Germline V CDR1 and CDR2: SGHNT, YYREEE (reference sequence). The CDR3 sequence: CASSLSWEDGGELFF. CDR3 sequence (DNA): TGTGCCAGCAGCCTGAGTTGGGAGGATGGCGGGGAGCTGTTTTTT.

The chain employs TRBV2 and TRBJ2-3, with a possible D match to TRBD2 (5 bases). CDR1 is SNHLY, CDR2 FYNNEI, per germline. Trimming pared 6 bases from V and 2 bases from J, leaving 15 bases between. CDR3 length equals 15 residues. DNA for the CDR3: TGTGCCAGCAGCGTTTCCGGGGTTCCCACAGATACGCAGTATTTT. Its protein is CASSVSGVPTDTQYF. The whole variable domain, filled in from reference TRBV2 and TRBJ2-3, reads EPEVTQTPSHQVTQMGQEVILRCVPISNHLYFYWYRQILGQKVEFLVSFYNNEISEKSEIFDDQFSVERPDGSNFTLKIRSTKLEDSAMYFCASSVSGVPTDTQYFGPGTRLTVL.

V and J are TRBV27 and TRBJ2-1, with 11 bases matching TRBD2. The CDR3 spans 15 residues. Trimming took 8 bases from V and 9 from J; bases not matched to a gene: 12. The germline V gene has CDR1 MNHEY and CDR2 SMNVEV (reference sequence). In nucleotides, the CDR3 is TGTGCCAGCGGAAGATCTAGCGGGAGGCTCCTTGAGCAGTTCTTC. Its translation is CASGRSSGRLLEQFF.

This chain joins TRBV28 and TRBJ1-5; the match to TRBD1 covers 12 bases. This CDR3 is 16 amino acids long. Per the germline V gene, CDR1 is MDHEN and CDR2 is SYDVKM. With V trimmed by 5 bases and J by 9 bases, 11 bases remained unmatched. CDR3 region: CASSPPGQGALGPQHF. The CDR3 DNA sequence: TGTGCCAGCAGTCCGCCGGGACAGGGGGCTCTCGGGCCCCAGCATTTT.